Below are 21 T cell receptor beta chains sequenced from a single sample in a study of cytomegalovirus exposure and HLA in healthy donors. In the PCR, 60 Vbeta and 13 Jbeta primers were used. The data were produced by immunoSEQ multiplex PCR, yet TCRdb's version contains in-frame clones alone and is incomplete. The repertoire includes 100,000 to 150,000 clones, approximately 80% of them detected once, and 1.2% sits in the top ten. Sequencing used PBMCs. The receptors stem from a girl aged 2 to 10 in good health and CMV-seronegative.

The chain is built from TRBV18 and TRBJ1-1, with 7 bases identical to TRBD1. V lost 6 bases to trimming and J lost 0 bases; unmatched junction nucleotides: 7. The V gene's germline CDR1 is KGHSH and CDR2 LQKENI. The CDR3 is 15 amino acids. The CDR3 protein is CASSRSTGMNTEAFF. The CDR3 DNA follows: TGTGCCAGCTCCCGTTCGACAGGGATGAACACTGAAGCTTTCTTT.

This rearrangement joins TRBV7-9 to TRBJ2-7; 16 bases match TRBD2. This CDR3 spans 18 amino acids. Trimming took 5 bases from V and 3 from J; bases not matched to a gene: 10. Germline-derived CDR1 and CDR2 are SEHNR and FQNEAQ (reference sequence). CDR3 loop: CASSAGLAGGQGYYEQYF. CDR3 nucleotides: TGTGCCAGCAGCGCGGGACTAGCGGGAGGGCAAGGGTACTACGAGCAGTACTTC. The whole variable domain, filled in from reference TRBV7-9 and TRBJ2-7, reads DTGVSQNPRHKITKRGQNVTFRCDPISEHNRLYWYRQTLGQGPEFLTYFQNEAQLEKSRLLSDRFSAERPKGSFSTLEIQRTEQGDSAMYLCASSAGLAGGQGYYEQYFGPGTRLTVT.

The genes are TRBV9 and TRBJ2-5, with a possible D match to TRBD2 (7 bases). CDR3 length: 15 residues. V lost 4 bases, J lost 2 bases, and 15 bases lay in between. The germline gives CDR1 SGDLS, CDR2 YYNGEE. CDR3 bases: TGTGCCAGCAGCCGGGGAGGGGGGGGGCAAGAGACCCAGTACTTC. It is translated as CASSRGGGGQETQYF.

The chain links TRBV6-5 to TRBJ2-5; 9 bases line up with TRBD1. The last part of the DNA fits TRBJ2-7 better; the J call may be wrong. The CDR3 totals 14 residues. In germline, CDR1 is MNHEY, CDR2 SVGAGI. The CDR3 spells CATAGQGSSYEQYF. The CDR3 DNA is TGTGCCACCGCGGGACAGGGATCCTCCTACGAGCAGTACTTC.

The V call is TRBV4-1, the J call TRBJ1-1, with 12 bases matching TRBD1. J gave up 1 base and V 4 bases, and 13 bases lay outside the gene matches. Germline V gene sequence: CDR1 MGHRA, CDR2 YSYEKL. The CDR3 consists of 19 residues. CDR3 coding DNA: TGCGCCAGCAGCCCGCTACCGGGACAGGGGGCGGGAGGGAACACTGAAGCTTTCTTT. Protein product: CASSPLPGQGAGGNTEAFF.

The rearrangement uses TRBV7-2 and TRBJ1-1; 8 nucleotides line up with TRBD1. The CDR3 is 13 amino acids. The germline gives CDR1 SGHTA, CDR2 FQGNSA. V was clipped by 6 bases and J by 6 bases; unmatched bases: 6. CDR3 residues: CASRQTGGSEAFF. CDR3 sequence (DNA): TGTGCCAGCAGACAAACAGGGGGGTCTGAAGCTTTCTTT.

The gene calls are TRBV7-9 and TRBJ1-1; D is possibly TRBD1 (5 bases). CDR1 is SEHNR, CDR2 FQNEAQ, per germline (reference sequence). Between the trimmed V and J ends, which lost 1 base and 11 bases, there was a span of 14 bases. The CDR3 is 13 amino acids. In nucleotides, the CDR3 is TGTGCCAGCAGCTTAGTAGGGGCAACTGGGGCTTTCTTT. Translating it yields CASSLVGATGAFF.

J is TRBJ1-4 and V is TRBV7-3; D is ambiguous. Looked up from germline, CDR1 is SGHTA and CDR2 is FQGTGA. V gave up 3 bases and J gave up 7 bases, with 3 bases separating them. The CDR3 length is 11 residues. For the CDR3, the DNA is TGTGCCAGCAGCTTCGGTGAAAAACTGTTTTTT. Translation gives CASSFGEKLFF.

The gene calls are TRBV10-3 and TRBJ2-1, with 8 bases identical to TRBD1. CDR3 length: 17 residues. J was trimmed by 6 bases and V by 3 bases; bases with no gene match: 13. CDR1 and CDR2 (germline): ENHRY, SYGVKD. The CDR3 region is CAISDPLTGAIFNEQFF. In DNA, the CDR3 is TGTGCCATCAGTGACCCGCTGACAGGGGCCATTTTCAATGAGCAGTTCTTC.

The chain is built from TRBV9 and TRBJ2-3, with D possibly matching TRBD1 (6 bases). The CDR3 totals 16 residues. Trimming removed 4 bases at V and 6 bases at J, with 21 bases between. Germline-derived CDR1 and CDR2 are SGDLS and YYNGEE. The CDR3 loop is CASSPPWGPSGDTQYF. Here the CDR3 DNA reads TGTGCCAGCAGCCCACCTTGGGGGCCATCAGGGGATACGCAGTATTTT.

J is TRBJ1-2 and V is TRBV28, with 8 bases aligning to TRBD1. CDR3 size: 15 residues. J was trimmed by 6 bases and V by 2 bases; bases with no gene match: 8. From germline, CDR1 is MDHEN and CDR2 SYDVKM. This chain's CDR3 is CASSLVPAGGNGYTF. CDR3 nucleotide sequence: TGTGCCAGCAGTTTAGTCCCGGCAGGGGGCAATGGCTACACCTTC.

The CDR3 loop reads CASSLARTSGFYEQYF. In DNA form, the CDR3 reads TGTGCCAGCAGCTTGGCCCGGACTAGCGGATTCTACGAGCAGTACTTC. The gene calls are TRBV5-6 and TRBJ2-7, with 10 bases identical to TRBD2. The CDR3 is 16 residues long. Trimming at V came to 0 bases and at J to 3 bases, leaving 6 bases not matched to a gene. Germline V gene sequence: CDR1 SGHDT, CDR2 YYEEEE.

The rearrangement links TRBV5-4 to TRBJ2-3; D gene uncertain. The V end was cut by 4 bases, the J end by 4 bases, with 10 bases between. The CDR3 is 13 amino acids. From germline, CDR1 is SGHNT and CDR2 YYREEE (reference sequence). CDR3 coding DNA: TGTGCCAGCAGCATAGAACCCTCAGATACGCAGTATTTT. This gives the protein CASSIEPSDTQYF.

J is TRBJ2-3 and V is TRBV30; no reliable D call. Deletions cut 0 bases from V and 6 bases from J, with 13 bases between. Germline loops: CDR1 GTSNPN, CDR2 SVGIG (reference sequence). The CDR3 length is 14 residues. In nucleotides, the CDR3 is TGTGCCTGGAGTGTGGTCGCTAGTCTGGATACGCAGTATTTT. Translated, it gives CAWSVVASLDTQYF.

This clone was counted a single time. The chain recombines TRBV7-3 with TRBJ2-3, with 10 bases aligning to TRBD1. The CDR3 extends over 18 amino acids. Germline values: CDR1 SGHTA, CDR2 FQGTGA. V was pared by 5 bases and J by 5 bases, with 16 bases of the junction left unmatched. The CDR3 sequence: CASSLYDLTGGFEDTQYF. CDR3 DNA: TGTGCCAGCAGCCTATACGACCTGACAGGGGGCTTCGAAGATACGCAGTATTTT.

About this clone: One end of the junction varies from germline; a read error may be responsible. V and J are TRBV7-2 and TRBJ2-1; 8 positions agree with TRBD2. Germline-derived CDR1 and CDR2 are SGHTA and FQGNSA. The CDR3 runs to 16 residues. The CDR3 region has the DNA TGTGCCAGCAGACCACTAGCGGACCGAGGGTACAGTGAGCAGTTCTTC. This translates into CASRPLADRGYSEQFF.

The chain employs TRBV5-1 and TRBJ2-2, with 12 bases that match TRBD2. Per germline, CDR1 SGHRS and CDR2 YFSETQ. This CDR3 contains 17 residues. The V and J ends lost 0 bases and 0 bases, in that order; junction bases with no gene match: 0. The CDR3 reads CASSLGLAGANTGELFF. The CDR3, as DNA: TGCGCCAGCAGCTTGGGACTAGCGGGAGCGAACACCGGGGAGCTGTTTTTT.

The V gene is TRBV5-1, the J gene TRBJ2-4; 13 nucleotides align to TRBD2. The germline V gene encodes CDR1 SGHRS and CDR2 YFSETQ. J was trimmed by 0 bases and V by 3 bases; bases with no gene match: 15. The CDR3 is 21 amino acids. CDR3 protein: CASSYLTSGGSYELAKNIQYF. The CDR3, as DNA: TGCGCCAGCAGCTACCTGACTAGCGGGGGGTCCTACGAATTAGCCAAAAACATTCAGTACTTC.

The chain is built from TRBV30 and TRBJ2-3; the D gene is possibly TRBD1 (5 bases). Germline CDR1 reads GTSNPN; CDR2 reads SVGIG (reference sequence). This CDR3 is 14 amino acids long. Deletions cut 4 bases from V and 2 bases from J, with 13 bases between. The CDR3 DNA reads TGTGCCTGGACTCTGACAGCATCCACAGATACGCAGTATTTT. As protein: CAWTLTASTDTQYF.

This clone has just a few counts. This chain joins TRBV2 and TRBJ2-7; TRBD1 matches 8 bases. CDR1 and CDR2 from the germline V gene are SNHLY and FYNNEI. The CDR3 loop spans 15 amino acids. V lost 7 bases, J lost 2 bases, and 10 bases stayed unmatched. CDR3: CASTDSPGQAYEQYF. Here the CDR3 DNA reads TGTGCCAGCACCGATTCTCCGGGACAGGCCTACGAGCAGTACTTC. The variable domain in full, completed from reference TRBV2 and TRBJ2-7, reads EPEVTQTPSHQVTQMGQEVILRCVPISNHLYFYWYRQILGQKVEFLVSFYNNEISEKSEIFDDQFSVERPDGSNFTLKIRSTKLEDSAMYFCASTDSPGQAYEQYFGPGTRLTVT.

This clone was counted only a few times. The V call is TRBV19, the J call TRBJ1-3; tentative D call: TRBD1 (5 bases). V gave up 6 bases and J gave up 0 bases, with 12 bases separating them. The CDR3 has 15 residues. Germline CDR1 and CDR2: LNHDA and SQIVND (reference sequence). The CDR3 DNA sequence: TGTGCCAGTAGCCGTGACAGATCCTCTGGAAACACCATATATTTT. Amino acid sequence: CASSRDRSSGNTIYF.